This TCR beta chain originates from a study of blood T cell repertoires in COVID-19. How the authors handled the data: Cell counts per sample came from amplifying reference gene primers. Using immunoSEQ multiplex PCR, the repertoire was profiled, and TCRdb retains in-frame clones only, with some absent. V, J and clone size were drawn from that table, and D and trimming were deduced from the DNA. The data show fewer than 150,000 clones, with 71% seen just once and around 0.9% held by the top ten. This TCR derives from a human donor with acute or convalescent COVID-19. The donor label of this sample is uncertain. Sequencing used peripheral blood.

The CDR3 nucleotides are TGTGCCAGCAGCCAAATGGGGGGGGGTGAAGCTTTCTTT. The encoded protein is CASSQMGGGEAFF. The chain couples TRBV3-1 (or the pseudogene TRBV3-2) to TRBJ1-1, with D perhaps matching TRBD1 (5 bases). This CDR3 is built from 13 residues. V was cut by 2 bases and J by 7 bases, with 11 bases left in between. Germline V gives CDR1 LGHDT, CDR2 YNNKEL (reference sequence).